This entry lists 21 T cell receptor beta chains sequenced from one sample in a study of blood T cells in healthy people across ages. Combining a sample-barcoded 5' primer with a J-beta primer mix, a second PCR ran for roughly 7 to 12 cycles. TCRdb called the 5' RACE reads again in MiXCR, with one record for every CDR3 protein. This sample has around 500,000 distinct CDR3 sequences, with 47% found just once. The sample comprised blood. These receptor sequences come from an elderly man in good health.

In its sample, this clonotype was seen many times. The chain links TRBV7-2 to TRBJ2-3; 9 nucleotides match TRBD2. Germline CDR1 reads SGHTA; CDR2 reads FQGNSA. V was pared by 3 bases and J by 5 bases, with 3 bases of the junction left unmatched. The CDR3 has 14 residues. CDR3 sequence: CASSFETSGDTQYF. CDR3 DNA sequence: TGTGCCAGCAGCTTCGAGACTAGCGGAGATACGCAGTATTTT.

CDR3 DNA: TGTGCCAGCAGCTTCCTGGACAGGGAGGGGACTAATGAAAAACTGTTTTTT. Translated: CASSFLDREGTNEKLFF. The chain employs TRBV7-9 and TRBJ1-4; 8 positions agree with TRBD1. The V segment lost 3 bases and the J segment 2 bases; nucleotides outside the gene matches: 8. Germline V gives CDR1 SEHNR, CDR2 FQNEAQ (reference sequence). The CDR3 covers 17 residues.

The V call is TRBV19, the J call TRBJ2-1, with D tentatively TRBD2 (6 bases). CDR3 size: 14 residues. Germline V gives CDR1 LNHDA, CDR2 SQIVND (reference sequence). The V end was cut by 7 bases, the J end by 4 bases, with 14 bases between. CDR3 DNA: TGTGCCAGTACCCCAGGAGGGGTTTACAATGAGCAGTTCTTC. Its protein product is CASTPGGVYNEQFF.

On this clonotype: A much bigger clone sits one base away, suggesting this may be a read error. The J gene is TRBJ2-3, the V gene TRBV7-9, with a tentative D call TRBD1 (5 bases). Germline V gives CDR1 SEHNR, CDR2 FQNEAQ (reference sequence). The CDR3 extends over 12 amino acids. CDR3 bases: TGTGCCAGCAGCATCGACACAGGTACGCAGTATTTT. This translates into CASSIDTGTQYF.

This chain joins TRBV7-2 and TRBJ2-6, with D maybe TRBD2 (6 bases). The CDR3 has 17 residues. V lost 1 base and J lost 2, with 12 bases in between. The germline V gene encodes CDR1 SGHTA and CDR2 FQGNSA. The CDR3, as DNA: TGTGCCAGCAGCTTAGACTCTAGCGCCACTGGGGCCAACGTCCTGACTTTC. The encoded protein is CASSLDSSATGANVLTF.

The rearrangement uses TRBV6-6 and TRBJ2-1; 8 nucleotides match TRBD2. The CDR3 runs 15 residues. J gave up 2 bases and V 8 bases, and 8 bases lay outside the gene matches. Germline loops: CDR1 MNHNY, CDR2 SVGAGI (reference sequence). CDR3 DNA: TGTGCCAGCGAGCCCTCGGGGGGGGCCTACAATGAGCAGTTCTTC. Translating it yields CASEPSGGAYNEQFF.

This clonotype was detected only a few times. The J gene is TRBJ2-3, the V gene TRBV7-9, with 7 bases identical to TRBD1. CDR3 length: 13 residues. In germline, CDR1 is SEHNR, CDR2 FQNEAQ (reference sequence). J lost 6 bases, V lost 4 bases, and 4 bases had no gene match. The CDR3 bases are TGTGCCAGCAGCTCATCACAGGGGGATACGCAGTATTTT. Translation gives CASSSSQGDTQYF.

V is TRBV7-2 and J is TRBJ2-3; 8 bases fit TRBD2. The CDR3 runs 16 residues. The V gene's germline CDR1 is SGHTA and CDR2 FQGNSA. The J segment lost 1 base and the V segment lost 1 base, leaving 4 bases of the junction unmatched. The DNA for the CDR3 is TGTGCCAGCAGCTTAGTGCTACTAGCGGGCACAGATACGCAGTATTTT. It specifies CASSLVLLAGTDTQYF.

The chain has TRBV9 and TRBJ2-7; 8 bases are shared with TRBD2. Germline V gene data show CDR1 as SGDLS and CDR2 as YYNGEE. V lost 2 bases to trimming and J lost 2 bases; unmatched junction nucleotides: 3. CDR3 length: 14 residues. Here the CDR3 DNA reads TGTGCCAGCAGCGTTCACGGGGGGGCCTACGAGCAGTACTTC. It translates to CASSVHGGAYEQYF. Combining the CDR3 with reference TRBV9 and TRBJ2-7 gives the whole variable domain DSGVTQTPKHLITATGQRVTLRCSPRSGDLSVYWYQQSLDQGLQFLIQYYNGEERAKGNILERFSAQQFPDLHSELNLSSLELGDSALYFCASSVHGGAYEQYFGPGTRLTVT.

This sequence joins TRBV5-1 and TRBJ2-1, with TRBD2 matching 10 bases. CDR3 length: 15 residues. Germline assignment: CDR1 SGHRS and CDR2 YFSETQ. The ends lost 3 bases at V and 10 bases at J; junction bases unmatched: 10. The CDR3: CASSSRVGLAHEQFF. The CDR3 DNA reads TGCGCCAGCAGCTCCCGTGTGGGACTAGCGCACGAGCAGTTCTTC.

The V and J genes are TRBV18 and TRBJ1-1; D might be TRBD1 (5 bases). Trimming took off 1 base at V and 0 bases at J, with 12 bases between the two ends. The CDR3 contains 16 residues. The germline V gene encodes CDR1 KGHSH and CDR2 LQKENI. Here the CDR3 reads CASSPHEGPMNTEAFF. In nucleotides, the CDR3 is TGTGCCAGCTCACCACATGAGGGGCCCATGAACACTGAAGCTTTCTTT.

This clonotype was observed a few times. V and J are TRBV3-1 and TRBJ2-7; 8 bases line up with TRBD2. The CDR3 runs to 15 residues. The germline gives CDR1 LGHDT, CDR2 YNNKEL (reference sequence). The junction had 9 bases not matched to a gene; V was cut back by 4 bases and J by 4 bases. The CDR3, as DNA: TGTGCCAGCAGCCCCGGGAGGGGTAGTTCTTACGAGCAGTACTTC. It translates to CASSPGRGSSYEQYF.

Comment on this clonotype: Germline and junction disagree at one end, which may indicate a read error. The chain links TRBV20-1 to TRBJ2-1, with D perhaps matching TRBD1 (6 bases). This CDR3 is 15 amino acids long. CDR1 DFQATT and CDR2 SNEGSKA come from the germline V gene (reference sequence). The CDR3: CSAQGQSSSYNQQFF. In DNA form, the CDR3 reads TGCAGTGCCCAAGGACAGTCGAGCTCCTACAATCAGCAGTTCTTC.

CDR3 residues: CASSPRTGAEAFF. CDR3 sequence (DNA): TGTGCCAGCAGTCCCAGGACCGGGGCTGAAGCTTTCTTT. The chain couples TRBV12-3 or TRBV12-4 to TRBJ1-1; D is ambiguous. The CDR3 covers 13 residues. V lost 5 bases and J 6 bases, leaving 13 bases between the germline ends.

The chain has TRBV10-3 and TRBJ1-5; D uncertain. This CDR3 contains 13 residues. The V end was cut by 6 bases, the J end by 0 bases, with 6 bases between. Germline values: CDR1 ENHRY, CDR2 SYGVKD. DNA for the CDR3: TGTGCCATCAGGGCGGATAGCAATCAGCCCCAGCATTTT. Residues: CAIRADSNQPQHF.

This chain joins TRBV20-1 and TRBJ2-4; D remains ambiguous. Germline V gives CDR1 DFQATT, CDR2 SNEGSKA (reference sequence). CDR3 length: 14 amino acids. The V end was cut by 4 bases, the J end by 0 bases, with 10 bases between. The CDR3 nucleotides read TGCAGTGCTATGCAGACCTTAGCCAAAAACATTCAGTACTTC. Translated, it gives CSAMQTLAKNIQYF.

As to this clonotype: One base away lies a much larger clone, so this may be a sequencing read error. J is TRBJ2-7 and V is TRBV6-6, with D perhaps TRBD2 (5 bases). Trimming pared 7 bases from V and 2 bases from J, leaving 15 bases between. From germline, CDR1 is MNHNY and CDR2 SVGAGI (reference sequence). This CDR3 has 14 amino acids. In nucleotides, the CDR3 is TGTGCCAGCAATGCCCGGACGGGGACCTACGAGCAGTACTTC. Translating gives CASNARTGTYEQYF.

This rearrangement joins TRBV3-1 to TRBJ2-7; D possibly corresponds to TRBD2 (5 bases). The J call may be mistaken, given a closer DNA end match to TRBJ2-5. The CDR3 runs 15 residues. The V gene's germline CDR1 is LGHDT and CDR2 YNNKEL (reference sequence). CDR3 loop: CASSQDRTPGETQYF. As DNA, the CDR3 is TGTGCCAGCAGCCAAGATAGGACGCCGGGGGAGACCCAGTACTTC.

The gene calls are TRBV15 and TRBJ2-1; weak D call: TRBD2 (5 bases). This CDR3 contains 14 residues. Germline CDR1 LNHNV, CDR2 YYDKDF (reference sequence). Trimming left V 2 bases short and J 5 bases short, with 10 bases between. CDR3 sequence reads: CATSRTGINNEQFF. In DNA, the CDR3 is TGTGCCACCAGCAGAACCGGGATTAACAATGAGCAGTTCTTC.

The CDR3 loop is CASSLAMGNGYEQYF. CDR3 DNA sequence: TGTGCCAGCAGCTTAGCGATGGGTAACGGCTACGAGCAGTACTTC. J is TRBJ2-7 and V is TRBV7-2; D gene unclear. V shed 0 bases and J shed 3 bases, with 12 bases lying between them. The CDR3 consists of 15 residues. From germline, CDR1 is SGHTA and CDR2 FQGNSA.

Here the CDR3 reads CASSYSRQVNNEQFF. CDR3 bases: TGTGCCAGCAGTTACTCGAGACAGGTGAACAATGAGCAGTTCTTC. This chain connects TRBV6-5 to TRBJ2-1; TRBD1 is a possible D gene (6 bases). The germline V gene has CDR1 MNHEY and CDR2 SVGAGI. Trimming took 0 bases from V and 5 from J, leaving 11 bases between them. CDR3 size: 15 residues.